This TCR beta chain stems from a study of cytomegalovirus exposure and HLA in healthy donors. Across the whole study: The study's early data release held about 85 million unique TCRs from HLA-typed donors. Overall study findings and caveats: Rarity characterized most TCR sequences, yet some public TCRs appeared in many donors. TRBV6-2, TRBV6-3 and other indistinguishable V segments were excluded. A later analysis appeared to link common viral pathogens to several of the most significant clusters.

A note on this clone: Its antigen is unknown.

The CDR3 totals 13 residues. V lost 8 bases to trimming and J lost 6 bases, with 16 bases between them. Germline CDR1 and CDR2: MDHEN and SYDVKM. The PCR employed 60 Vbeta primers together with 13 Jbeta primers. Clones were sequenced by immunoSEQ multiplex PCR, and TCRdb holds only the in-frame ones, with some missing. The sample holds about 160,000 clones, 86% seen once. Material: PBMCs. The origin of this receptor is a woman aged 18-29 years in good health and CMV-seronegative. This chain links TRBV28 with TRBJ1-2; no reliable D call. For the CDR3, the DNA is TGTGCCAGCGGGGAGGGAGTCTTAAATGGCTACACCTTC. It specifies CASGEGVLNGYTF.